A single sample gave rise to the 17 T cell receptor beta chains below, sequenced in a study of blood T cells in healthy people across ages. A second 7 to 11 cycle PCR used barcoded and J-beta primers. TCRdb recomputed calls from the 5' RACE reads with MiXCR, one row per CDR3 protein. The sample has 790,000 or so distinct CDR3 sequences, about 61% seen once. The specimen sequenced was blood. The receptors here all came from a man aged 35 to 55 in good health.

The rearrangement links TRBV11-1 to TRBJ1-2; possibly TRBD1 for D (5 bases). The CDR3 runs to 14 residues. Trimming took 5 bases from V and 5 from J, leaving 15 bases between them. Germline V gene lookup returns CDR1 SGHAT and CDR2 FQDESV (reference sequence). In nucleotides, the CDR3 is TGTGCCAGCAGCCCGGGGGAAGGAACTTATGGCTACACCTTC. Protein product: CASSPGEGTYGYTF.

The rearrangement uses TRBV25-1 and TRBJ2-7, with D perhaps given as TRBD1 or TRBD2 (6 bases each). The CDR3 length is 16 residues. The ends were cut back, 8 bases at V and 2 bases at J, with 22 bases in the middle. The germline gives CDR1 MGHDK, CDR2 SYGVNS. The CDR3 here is CASLDRKGTAPYEQYF. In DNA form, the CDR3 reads TGTGCCAGCCTTGACAGGAAGGGGACTGCCCCCTACGAGCAGTACTTC.

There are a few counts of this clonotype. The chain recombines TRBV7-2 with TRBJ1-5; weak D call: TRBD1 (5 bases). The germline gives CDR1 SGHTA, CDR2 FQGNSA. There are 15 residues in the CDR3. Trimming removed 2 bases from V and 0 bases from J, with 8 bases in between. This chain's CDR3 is CASSLSGNSNQPQHF. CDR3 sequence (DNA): TGTGCCAGCAGCTTATCAGGGAATAGCAATCAGCCCCAGCATTTT.

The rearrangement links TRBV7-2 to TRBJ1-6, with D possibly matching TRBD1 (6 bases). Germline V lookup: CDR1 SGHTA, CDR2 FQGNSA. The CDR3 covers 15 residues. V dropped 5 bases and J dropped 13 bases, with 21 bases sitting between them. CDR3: CASSPGLGTTYPLHF. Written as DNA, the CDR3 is TGTGCCAGCAGCCCCGGACTGGGGACAACTTACCCCCTCCACTTT.

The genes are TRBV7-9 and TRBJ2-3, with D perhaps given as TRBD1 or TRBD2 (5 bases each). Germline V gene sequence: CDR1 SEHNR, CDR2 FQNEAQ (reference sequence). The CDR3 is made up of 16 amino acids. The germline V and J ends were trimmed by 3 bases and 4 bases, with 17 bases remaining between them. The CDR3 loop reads CASSFGQIRDADTQYF. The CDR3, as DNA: TGTGCCAGCAGCTTTGGCCAAATAAGGGACGCAGATACGCAGTATTTT.

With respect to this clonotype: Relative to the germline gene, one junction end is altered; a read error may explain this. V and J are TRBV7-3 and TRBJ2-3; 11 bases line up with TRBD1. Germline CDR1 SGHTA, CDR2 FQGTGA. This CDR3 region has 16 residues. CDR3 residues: CASSPDRGLPTETQYF. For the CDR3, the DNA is TGTGCCAGCAGCCCGGACAGGGGGCTTCCCACAGAGACGCAGTATTTT.

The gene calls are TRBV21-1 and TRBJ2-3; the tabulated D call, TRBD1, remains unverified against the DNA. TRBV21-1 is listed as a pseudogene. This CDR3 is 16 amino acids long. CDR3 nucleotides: TGTGCCAGCAGCAAAGTGGCCGGGACTAGCACAGATACGCAGTATTTT. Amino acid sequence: CASSKVAGTSTDTQYF.

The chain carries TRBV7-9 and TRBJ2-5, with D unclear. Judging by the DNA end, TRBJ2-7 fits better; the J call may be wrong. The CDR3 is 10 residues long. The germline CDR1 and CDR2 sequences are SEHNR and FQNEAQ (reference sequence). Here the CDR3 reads CASSLDEQYF. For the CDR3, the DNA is TGTGCCAGCAGCTTAGACGAGCAGTACTTC.

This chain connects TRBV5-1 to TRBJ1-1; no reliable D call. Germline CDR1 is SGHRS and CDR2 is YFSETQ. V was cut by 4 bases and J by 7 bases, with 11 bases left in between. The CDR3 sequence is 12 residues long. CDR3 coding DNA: TGCGCCAGCAGCCCTCTCGGGGATGAAGCTTTCTTT. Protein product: CASSPLGDEAFF.

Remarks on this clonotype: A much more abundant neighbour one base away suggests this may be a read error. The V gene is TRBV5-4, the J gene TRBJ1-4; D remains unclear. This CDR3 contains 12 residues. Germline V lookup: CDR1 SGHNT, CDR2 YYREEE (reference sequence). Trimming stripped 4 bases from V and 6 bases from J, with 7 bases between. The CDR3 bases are TGTGCCAGCAGCCAACTTGATGAAAAACTGTTTTTT. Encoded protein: CASSQLDEKLFF.

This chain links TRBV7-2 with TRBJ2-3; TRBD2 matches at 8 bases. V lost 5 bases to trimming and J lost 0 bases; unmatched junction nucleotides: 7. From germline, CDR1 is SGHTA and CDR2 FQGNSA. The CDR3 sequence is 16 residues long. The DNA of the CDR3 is TGTGCCAGCAGCCCTAAGTCGGGAGGGAGCACAGATACGCAGTATTTT. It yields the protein CASSPKSGGSTDTQYF.

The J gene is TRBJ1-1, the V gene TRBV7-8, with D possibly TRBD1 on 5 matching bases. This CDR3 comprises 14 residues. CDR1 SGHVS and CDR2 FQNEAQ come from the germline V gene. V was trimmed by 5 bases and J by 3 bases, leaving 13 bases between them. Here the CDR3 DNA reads TGTGCCAGCAGCACCGCAGGGCTAGACACTGAAGCTTTCTTT. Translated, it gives CASSTAGLDTEAFF.

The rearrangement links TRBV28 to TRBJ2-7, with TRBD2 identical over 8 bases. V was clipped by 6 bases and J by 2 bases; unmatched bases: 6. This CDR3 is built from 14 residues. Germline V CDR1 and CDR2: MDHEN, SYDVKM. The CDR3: CASRKGLAPYEQYF. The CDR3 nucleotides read TGTGCCAGCAGAAAAGGACTAGCACCCTACGAGCAGTACTTC. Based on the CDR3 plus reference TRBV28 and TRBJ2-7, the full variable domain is DVKVTQSSRYLVKRTGEKVFLECVQDMDHENMFWYRQDPGLGLRLIYFSYDVKMKEKGDIPEGYSVSREKKERFSLILESASTNQTSMYLCASRKGLAPYEQYFGPGTRLTVT.

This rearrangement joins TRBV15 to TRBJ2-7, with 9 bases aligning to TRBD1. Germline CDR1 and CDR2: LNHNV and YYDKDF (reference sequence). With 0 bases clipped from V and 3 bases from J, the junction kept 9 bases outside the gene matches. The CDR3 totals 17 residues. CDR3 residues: CATSRDVTGQGGYEQYF. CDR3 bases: TGTGCCACCAGCAGAGATGTGACGGGACAGGGTGGCTACGAGCAGTACTTC.

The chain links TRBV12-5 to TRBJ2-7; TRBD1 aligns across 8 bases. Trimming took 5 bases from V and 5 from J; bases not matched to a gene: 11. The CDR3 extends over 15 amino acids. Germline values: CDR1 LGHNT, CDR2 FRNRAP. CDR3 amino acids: CASGLAQGAYHEQYF. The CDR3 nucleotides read TGTGCTAGTGGTCTAGCCCAGGGGGCGTACCACGAGCAGTACTTC. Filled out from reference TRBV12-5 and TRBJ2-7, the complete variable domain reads DARVTQTPRHKVTEMGQEVTMRCQPILGHNTVFWYRQTMMQGLELLAYFRNRAPLDDSGMPKDRFSAEMPDATLATLKIQPSEPRDSAVYFCASGLAQGAYHEQYFGPGTRLTVT.

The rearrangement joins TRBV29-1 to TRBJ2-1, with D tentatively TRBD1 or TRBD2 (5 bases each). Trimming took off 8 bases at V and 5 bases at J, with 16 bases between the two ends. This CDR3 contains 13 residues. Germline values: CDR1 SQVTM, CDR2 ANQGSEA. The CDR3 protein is CSFRGPMDNEQFF. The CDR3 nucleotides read TGCAGCTTTCGGGGACCCATGGACAATGAGCAGTTCTTC.

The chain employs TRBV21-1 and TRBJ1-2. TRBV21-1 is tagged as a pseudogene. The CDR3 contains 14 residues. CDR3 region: CASSPKRGLDGYTF. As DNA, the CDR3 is TGTGCCAGCAGCCCTAAGAGAGGGCTTGATGGCTACACCTTC.